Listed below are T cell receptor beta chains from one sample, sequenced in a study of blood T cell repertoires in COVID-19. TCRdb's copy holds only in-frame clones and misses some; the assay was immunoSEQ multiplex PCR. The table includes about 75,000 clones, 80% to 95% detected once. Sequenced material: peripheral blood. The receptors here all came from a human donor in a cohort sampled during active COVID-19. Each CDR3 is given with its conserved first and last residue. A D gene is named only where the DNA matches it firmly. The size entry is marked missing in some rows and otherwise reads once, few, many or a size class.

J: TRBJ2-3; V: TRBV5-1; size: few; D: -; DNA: TGCGCCAGCAGCCAAAATACAGGGATAGGAGATACGCAGTATTTT; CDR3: CASSQNTGIGDTQYF
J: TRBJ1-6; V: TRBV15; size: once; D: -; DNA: TGTGCCACCAGCGGTCCTCGAGGGCAGGCTCGTGTGGATTCACCCCTCCACTTT; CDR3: CATSGPRGQARVDSPLHF
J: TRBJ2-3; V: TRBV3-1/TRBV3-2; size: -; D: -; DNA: TGTGCCAGCAGCCAAGTCGGGGATACGCAGTATTTT; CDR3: CASSQVGDTQYF
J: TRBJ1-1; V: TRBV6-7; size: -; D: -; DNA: TGTGCCAGCAGGGACCGACAGAACCTACCCAAATACACTGAAGCTTTCTTT; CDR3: CASRDRQNLPKYTEAFF
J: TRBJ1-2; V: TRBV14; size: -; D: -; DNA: TGTGCCAGCAGCCAAGATACCAGGGGCGCGGACTATGGCTACACCTTC; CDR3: CASSQDTRGADYGYTF
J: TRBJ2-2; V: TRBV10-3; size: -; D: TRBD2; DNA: TGTGCCACCTCGATAGCGGGGGGAGGGACCGGGGAGCTGTTTTTT; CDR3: CATSIAGGGTGELFF
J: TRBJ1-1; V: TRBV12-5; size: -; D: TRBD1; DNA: TGTGCTAGTGGTCGTGGACAGGGTGTGTGGAACACTGAAGCTTTCTTT; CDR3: CASGRGQGVWNTEAFF
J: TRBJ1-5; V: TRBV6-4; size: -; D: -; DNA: TGTGCCAGCAGTCCACAGGGCGATCAGCCCCAGCATTTT; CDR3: CASSPQGDQPQHF
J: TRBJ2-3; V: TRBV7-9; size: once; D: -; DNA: TGTGCCAGCAGCCCGGACAGAATAGGGGATACGCAGTATTTT; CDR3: CASSPDRIGDTQYF
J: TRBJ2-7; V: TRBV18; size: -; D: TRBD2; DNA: TGTGCCAGCTCACCACTCGGACTAGCCCGCGGCGAGCAGTACTTC; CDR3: CASSPLGLARGEQYF
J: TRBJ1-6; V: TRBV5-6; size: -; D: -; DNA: TGTGCCAGCAGCTTAGGCCGGGGTAATTCACCCCTCCACTTT; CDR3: CASSLGRGNSPLHF
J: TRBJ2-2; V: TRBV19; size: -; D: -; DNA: TGTGCCAGTACTGTCGGTCCCGGGGAGCTGTTTTTT; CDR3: CASTVGPGELFF
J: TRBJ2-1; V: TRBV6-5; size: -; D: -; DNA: TGTGCCAGCACCCCGCTGAGCTCCTACAATGAGCAGTTCTTC; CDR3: CASTPLSSYNEQFF
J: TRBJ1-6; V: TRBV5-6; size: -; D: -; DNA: TGTGCCAGCAGCTTGGGGAGAAACTCACCCCTCCACTTT; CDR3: CASSLGRNSPLHF
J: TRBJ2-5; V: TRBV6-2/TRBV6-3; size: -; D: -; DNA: TGTGCCAGCAGTACGGGGACAATCGGGGAGACCCAGTACTTC; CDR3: CASSTGTIGETQYF
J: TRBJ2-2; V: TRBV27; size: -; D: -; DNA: TGTGCCAGCAGCCCCCCACAGGACGCGCAATTCACCGGGGAGCTGTTTTTT; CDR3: CASSPPQDAQFTGELFF
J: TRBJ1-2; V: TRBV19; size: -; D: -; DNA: TGTGCCAGTAGGAGGGACAACTTAAATGGCTACACCTTC; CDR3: CASRRDNLNGYTF
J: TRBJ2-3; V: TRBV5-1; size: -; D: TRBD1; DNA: TGCGCCAGCAGCTTTACAGGGGCCGCGGCACGGGATACGCAGTATTTT; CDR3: CASSFTGAAARDTQYF
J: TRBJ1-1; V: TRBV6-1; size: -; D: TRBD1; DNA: TGTGCCAGCAGTGGGAAGATAGGGACAGTAAACACTGAAGCTTTCTTT; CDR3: CASSGKIGTVNTEAFF
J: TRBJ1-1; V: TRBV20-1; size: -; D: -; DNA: TGCAGTGCTAGTGACCGAACGGGTGGCACTGAAGCTTTCTTT; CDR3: CSASDRTGGTEAFF
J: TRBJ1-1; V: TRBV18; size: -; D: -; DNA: TGTGCCAGCTCACCGAGTGGGAAAGGGAGCACTGAAGCTTTCTTT; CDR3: CASSPSGKGSTEAFF
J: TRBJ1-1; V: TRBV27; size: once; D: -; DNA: TGTGCCAGCAGTCGTGGGGCGACGGCCACTGAAGCTTTCTTT; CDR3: CASSRGATATEAFF
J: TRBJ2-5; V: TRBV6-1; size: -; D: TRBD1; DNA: TGTGCCAGCAGTGACCCAGGGGGCGCCCGGGGCGAGACCCAGTACTTC; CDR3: CASSDPGGARGETQYF
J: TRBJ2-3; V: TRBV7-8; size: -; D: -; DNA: TGTGCCAGCAGCTTAGCCCAAGATACGCAGTATTTT; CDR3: CASSLAQDTQYF
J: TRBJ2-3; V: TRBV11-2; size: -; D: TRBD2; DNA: TGTGCCAGCAGTTCGGGGGGGCGGGGCACAGATACGCAGTATTTT; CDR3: CASSSGGRGTDTQYF
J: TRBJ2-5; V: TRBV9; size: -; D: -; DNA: TGTGCCAGCTGCCGTTCGAGTGGAGAAGAGACCCAGTACTTC; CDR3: CASCRSSGEETQYF
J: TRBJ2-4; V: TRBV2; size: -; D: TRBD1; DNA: TGTGCCAGCATCACGGACAGGGGGGACATTCAGTACTTC; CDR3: CASITDRGDIQYF
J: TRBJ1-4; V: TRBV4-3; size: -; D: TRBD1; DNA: TGCGCCAGCAGCCAAGACGAGGGGGCGCGGGGAAAACTGTTTTTT; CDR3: CASSQDEGARGKLFF
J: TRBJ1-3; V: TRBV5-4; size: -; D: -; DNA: TGTGCCAGCAGCTTGGCCACAGGACGCTCTGGAAACACCATATATTTT; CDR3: CASSLATGRSGNTIYF
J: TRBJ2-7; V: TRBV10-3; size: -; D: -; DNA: TGTGCCATCAGTGGAACGGACTACACGAGCTCCTACGAGCAGTACTTC; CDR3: CAISGTDYTSSYEQYF
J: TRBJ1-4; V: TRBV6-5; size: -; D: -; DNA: TGTGCCAGCAGTTCGGGGGGCTTTAATGAAAAACTGTTTTTT; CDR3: CASSSGGFNEKLFF
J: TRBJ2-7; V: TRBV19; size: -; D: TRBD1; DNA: TGTGCCAGTAGTACAAAGGACAGGGTGGGCTACGAGCAGTACTTC; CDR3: CASSTKDRVGYEQYF
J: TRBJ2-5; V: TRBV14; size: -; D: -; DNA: TGTGCCAGCAGCCAACTGGACAGCCAAGAGACCCAGTACTTC; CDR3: CASSQLDSQETQYF
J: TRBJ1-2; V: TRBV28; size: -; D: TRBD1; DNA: TGTGCCAGCAGTCCCGCCGGACAGGGAAGCTATGGCTACACCTTC; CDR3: CASSPAGQGSYGYTF
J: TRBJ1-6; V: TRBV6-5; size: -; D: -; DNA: TGTGCCAGCCAAACAAGACAGTCGAGGAATTCACCCCTCCACTTT; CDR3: CASQTRQSRNSPLHF
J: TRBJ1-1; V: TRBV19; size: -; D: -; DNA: TGTGCCAGTAGTAGGCGACAGAAAAACACTGAAGCTTTCTTT; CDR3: CASSRRQKNTEAFF
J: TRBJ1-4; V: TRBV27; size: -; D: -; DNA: TGTGCCAGCCGGACACTCGCAACTAATGAAAAACTGTTTTTT; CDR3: CASRTLATNEKLFF
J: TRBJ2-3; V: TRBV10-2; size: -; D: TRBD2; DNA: TGCGCCAGCAAGGAAATTAGCGGGGTTCCAGTCACAGATACGCAGTATTTT; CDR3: CASKEISGVPVTDTQYF
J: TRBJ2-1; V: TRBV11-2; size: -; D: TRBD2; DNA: TGTGCCAGCAGCTCATTCCTAGCGGGGGAGGGCTACAATGAGCAGTTCTTC; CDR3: CASSSFLAGEGYNEQFF
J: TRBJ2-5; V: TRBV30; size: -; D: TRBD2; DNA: TGTGCCTGGAGTCCACTAGCGGGGGGCGGAGAGACCCAGTACTTC; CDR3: CAWSPLAGGGETQYF